This section outlines one T cell receptor beta chain sequence together with its context. What it binds is not known. Conversion of TCR transcripts into cDNA relied on 5'RACE template switching, which added a universal primer site and UMIs. TCRdb re-called the 5' RACE reads through MiXCR, storing one row per CDR3 protein. The sample yields about 200,000 distinct CDR3 sequences, approximately 3.2% seen once. The source of the sample is a study of T cells after yellow fever vaccination. Study details: SMART-Seq v4 Ultra Low Input served to prepare low-cell-number fractions. Study-level findings and limits: Peak timing came faster in the weaker secondary response, day 5 versus 15.

This CDR3 region has 17 residues. Germline CDR1 KGHDR, CDR2 SFDVKD. V lost 4 bases and J lost 2, with 19 bases in between. The TCR originated in a man aged 18 to 35 who received the YFV17D yellow fever vaccine. V usage is TRBV24-1 and J usage is TRBJ2-5; TRBD1 or TRBD2 may be the D gene (6 bases each). Sequences were derived from CD4+ T cells sorted from PBMCs, sampled 10 days after the yellow fever booster vaccination. CDR3 sequence: CATSDERGGQSQETQYF. CDR3 coding DNA: TGTGCCACCAGTGACGAACGGGGAGGACAGTCACAAGAGACCCAGTACTTC.